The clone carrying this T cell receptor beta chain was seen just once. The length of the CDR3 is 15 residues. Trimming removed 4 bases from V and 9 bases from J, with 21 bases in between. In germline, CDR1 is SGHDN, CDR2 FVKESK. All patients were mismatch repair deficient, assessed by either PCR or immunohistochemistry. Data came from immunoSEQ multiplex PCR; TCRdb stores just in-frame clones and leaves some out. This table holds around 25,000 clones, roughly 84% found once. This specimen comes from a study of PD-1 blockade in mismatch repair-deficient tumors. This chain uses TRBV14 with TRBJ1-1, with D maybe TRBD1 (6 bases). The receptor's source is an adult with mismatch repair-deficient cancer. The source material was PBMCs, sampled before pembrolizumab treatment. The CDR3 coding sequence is TGTGCCAGCAGCCCCCTCACGACAGGACCCCTGAAAGCTTTCTTT. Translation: CASSPLTTGPLKAFF. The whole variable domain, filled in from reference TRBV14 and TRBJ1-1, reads EAGVTQFPSHSVIEKGQTVTLRCDPISGHDNLYWYRRVMGKEIKFLLHFVKESKQDESGMPNNRFLAERTGGTYSTLKVQPAELEDSGVYFCASSPLTTGPLKAFFGQGTRLTVV.